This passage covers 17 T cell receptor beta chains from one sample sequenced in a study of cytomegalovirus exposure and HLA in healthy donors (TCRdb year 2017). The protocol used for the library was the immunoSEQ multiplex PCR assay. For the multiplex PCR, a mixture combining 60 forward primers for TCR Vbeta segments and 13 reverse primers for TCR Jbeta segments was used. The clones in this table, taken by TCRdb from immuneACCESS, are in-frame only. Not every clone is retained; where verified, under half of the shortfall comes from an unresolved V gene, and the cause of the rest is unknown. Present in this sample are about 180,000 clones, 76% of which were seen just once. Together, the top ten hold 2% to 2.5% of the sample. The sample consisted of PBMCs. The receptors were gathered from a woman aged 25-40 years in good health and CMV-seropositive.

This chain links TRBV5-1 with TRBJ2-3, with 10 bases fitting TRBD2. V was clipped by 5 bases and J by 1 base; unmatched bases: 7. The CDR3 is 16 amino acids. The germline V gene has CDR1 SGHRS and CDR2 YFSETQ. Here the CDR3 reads CASRGSGGTGTDTQYF. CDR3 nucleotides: TGCGCCAGCAGGGGTAGCGGGGGGACGGGCACAGATACGCAGTATTTT.

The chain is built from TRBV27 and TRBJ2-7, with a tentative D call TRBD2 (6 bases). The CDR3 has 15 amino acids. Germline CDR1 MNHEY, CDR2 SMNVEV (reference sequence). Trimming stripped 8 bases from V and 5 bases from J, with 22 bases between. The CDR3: CASLSPPGRRNEQYF. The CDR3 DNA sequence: TGTGCCAGCCTTTCCCCCCCAGGGAGGAGAAACGAGCAGTACTTC.

The CDR3 sequence is CASSLPLGEGTLYSNQPQHF. Here the CDR3 DNA reads TGTGCCAGCAGTTTACCCCTGGGGGAGGGGACGCTATATAGCAATCAGCCCCAGCATTTT. The rearrangement uses TRBV28 and TRBJ1-5; possibly TRBD1 for D (5 bases). Germline values: CDR1 MDHEN, CDR2 SYDVKM. The CDR3 covers 20 residues. Trimming took 2 bases from V and 0 from J, leaving 23 bases between them.

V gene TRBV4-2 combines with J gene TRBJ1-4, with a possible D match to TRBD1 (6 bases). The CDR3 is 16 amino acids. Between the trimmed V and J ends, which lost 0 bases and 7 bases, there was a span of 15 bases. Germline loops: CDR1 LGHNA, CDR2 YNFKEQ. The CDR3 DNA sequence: TGTGCCAGCAGCCAAGAACCCAGTCAGGGGAGTGAAAAACTGTTTTTT. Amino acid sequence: CASSQEPSQGSEKLFF.

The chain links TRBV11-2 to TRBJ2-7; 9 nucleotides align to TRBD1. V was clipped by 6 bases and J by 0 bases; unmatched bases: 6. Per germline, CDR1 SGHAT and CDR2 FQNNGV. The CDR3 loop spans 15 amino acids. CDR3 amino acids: CASSPGQGPSYEQYF. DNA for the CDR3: TGTGCCAGCAGTCCAGGACAGGGGCCCTCCTACGAGCAGTACTTC.

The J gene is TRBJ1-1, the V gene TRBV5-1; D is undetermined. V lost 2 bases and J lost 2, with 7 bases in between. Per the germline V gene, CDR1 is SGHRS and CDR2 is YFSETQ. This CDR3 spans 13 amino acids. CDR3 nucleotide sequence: TGCGCCAGCAGCTTACGGTTTAACACTGAAGCTTTCTTT. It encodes CASSLRFNTEAFF.

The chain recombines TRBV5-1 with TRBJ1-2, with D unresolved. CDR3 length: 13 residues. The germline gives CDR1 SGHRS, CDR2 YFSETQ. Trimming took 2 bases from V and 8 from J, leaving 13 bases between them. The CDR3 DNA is TGCGCCAGCAGCTTTGACCGACTAGGGGGCTACACCTTC. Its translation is CASSFDRLGGYTF.

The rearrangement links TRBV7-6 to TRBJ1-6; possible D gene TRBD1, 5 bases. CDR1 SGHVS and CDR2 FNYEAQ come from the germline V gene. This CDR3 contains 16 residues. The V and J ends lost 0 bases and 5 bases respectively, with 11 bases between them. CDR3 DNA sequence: TGTGCCAGCAGCTTAGCCCCAGGGAAGGATAATTCACCCCTCCACTTT. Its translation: CASSLAPGKDNSPLHF.

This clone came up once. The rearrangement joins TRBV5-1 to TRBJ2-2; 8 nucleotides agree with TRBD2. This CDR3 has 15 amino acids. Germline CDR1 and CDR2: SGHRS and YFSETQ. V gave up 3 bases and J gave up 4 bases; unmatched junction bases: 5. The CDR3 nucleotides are TGCGCCAGCAGCTCGCGCAGCGGGGGCACCGGGGAGCTGTTTTTT. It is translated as CASSSRSGGTGELFF.

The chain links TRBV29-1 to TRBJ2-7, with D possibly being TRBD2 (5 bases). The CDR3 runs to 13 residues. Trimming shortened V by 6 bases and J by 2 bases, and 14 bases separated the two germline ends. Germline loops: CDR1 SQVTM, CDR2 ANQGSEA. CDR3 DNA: TGCAGCGTCTCCGAGGGAAGGGCCTACGAGCAGTACTTC. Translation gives CSVSEGRAYEQYF.

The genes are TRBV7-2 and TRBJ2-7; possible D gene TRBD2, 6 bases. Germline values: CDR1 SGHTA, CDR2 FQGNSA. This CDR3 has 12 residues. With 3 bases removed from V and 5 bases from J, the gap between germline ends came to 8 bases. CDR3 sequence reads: CASSFGGHEQYF. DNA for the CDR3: TGTGCCAGCAGCTTCGGGGGTCACGAGCAGTACTTC.

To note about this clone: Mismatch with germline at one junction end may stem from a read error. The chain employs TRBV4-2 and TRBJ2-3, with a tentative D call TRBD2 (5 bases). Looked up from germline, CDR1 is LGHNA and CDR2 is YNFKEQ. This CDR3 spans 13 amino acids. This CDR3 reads CASSPSRAETQCF. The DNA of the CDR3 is TGTGCCAGCAGCCCAAGTAGAGCGGAAACGCAGTGTTTT.

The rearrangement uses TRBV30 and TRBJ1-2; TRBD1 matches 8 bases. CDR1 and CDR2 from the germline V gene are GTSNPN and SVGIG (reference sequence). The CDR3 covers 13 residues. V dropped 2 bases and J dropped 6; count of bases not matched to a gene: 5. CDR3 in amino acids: CAWSRDRPHGYTF. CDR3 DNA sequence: TGTGCCTGGAGTCGGGACAGGCCCCATGGCTACACCTTC.

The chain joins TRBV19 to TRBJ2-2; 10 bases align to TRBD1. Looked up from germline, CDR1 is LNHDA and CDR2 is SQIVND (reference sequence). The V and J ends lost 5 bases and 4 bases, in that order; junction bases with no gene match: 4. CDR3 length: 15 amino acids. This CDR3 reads CASSPRTGGTGELFF. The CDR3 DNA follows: TGTGCCAGTAGTCCGCGGACAGGGGGCACCGGGGAGCTGTTTTTT.

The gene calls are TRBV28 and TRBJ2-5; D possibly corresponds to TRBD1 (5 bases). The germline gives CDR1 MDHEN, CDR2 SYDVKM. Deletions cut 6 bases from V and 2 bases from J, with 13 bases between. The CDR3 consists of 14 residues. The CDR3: CASRGTGRQETQYF. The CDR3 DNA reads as TGTGCCAGCAGGGGCACAGGCCGTCAAGAGACCCAGTACTTC.

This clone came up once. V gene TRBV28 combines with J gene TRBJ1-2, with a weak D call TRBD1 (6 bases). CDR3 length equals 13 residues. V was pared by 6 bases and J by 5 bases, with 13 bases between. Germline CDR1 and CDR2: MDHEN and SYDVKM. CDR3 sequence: CASRVDRNYGYTF. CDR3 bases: TGTGCCAGCAGGGTGGACAGAAATTATGGCTACACCTTC.

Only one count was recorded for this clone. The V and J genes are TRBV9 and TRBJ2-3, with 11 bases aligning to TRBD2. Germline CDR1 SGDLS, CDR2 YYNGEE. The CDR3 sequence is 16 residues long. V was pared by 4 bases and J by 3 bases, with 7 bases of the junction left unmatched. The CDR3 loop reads CASSPIAGGMTDTQYF. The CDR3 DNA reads TGTGCCAGCAGCCCTATAGCGGGGGGGATGACAGATACGCAGTATTTT.